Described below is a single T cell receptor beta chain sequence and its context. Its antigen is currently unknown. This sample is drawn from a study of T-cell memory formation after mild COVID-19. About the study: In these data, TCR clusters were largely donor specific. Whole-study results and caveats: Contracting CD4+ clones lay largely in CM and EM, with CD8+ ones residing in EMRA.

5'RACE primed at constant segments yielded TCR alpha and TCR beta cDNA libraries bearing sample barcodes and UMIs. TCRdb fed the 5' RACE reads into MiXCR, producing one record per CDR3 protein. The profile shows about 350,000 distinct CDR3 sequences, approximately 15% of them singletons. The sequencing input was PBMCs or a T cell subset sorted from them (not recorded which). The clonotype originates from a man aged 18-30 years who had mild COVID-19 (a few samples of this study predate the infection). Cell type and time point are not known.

CDR3 nucleotide sequence: TGTGCCAGCTGCCCGGGGGCCCTGACCTCTGGGGCCAACGTCCTGACTTTC. Its translation: CASCPGALTSGANVLTF. This rearrangement joins TRBV6-5 to TRBJ2-6; TRBD1 or TRBD2 may be the D gene (6 bases each). V was shortened by 8 bases and J by 0 bases, with 17 bases between the two germline ends. The CDR3 contains 17 residues. CDR1 is MNHEY and CDR2 is SVGAGI in the germline V gene.